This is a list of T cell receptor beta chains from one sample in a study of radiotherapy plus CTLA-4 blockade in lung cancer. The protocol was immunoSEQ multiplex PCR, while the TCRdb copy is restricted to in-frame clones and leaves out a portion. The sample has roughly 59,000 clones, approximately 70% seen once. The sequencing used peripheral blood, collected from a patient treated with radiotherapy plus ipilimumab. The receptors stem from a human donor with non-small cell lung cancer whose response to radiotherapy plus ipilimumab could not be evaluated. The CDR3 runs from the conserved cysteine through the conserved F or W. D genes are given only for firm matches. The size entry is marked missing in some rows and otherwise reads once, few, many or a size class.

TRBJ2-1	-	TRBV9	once	CASSVDLSSYNEQFF	TGTGCCAGCAGCGTAGACCTGAGCTCCTACAATGAGCAGTTCTTC
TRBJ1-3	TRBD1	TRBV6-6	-	CASSRTGSSGNTIYF	TGTGCCAGCAGTCGGACAGGGAGCTCTGGAAACACCATATATTTT
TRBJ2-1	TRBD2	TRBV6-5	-	CASTWREGSYNEQFF	TGTGCCAGCACCTGGCGGGAGGGCTCCTACAATGAGCAGTTCTTC
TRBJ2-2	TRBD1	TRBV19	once	CASTRTGKDTGELFF	TGTGCCAGTACACGGACAGGAAAGGACACCGGGGAGCTGTTTTTT
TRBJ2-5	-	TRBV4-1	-	CASSPGVMGETQYF	TGCGCCAGCAGCCCCGGGGTCATGGGGGAGACCCAGTACTTC
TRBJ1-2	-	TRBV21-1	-	CASSSLRGGAHYGYTF	TGTGCCAGCAGCAGCCTCCGCGGGGGGGCTCACTATGGCTACACCTTC
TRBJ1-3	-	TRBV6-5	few	CASRLTGTDNTIYF	TGTGCCAGTCGGCTAACCGGGACTGACAACACCATATATTTT
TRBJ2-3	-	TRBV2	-	CASSVLGLDTQYF	TGTGCCAGCAGTGTATTGGGGCTGGATACGCAGTATTTT
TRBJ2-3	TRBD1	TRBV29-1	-	CSVEPGQWADTQYF	TGCAGCGTTGAGCCGGGACAGTGGGCAGATACGCAGTATTTT
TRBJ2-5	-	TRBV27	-	CAVAGGFLEKTQYF	-
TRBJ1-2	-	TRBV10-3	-	CATRRFGDYGYTF	TGTGCCACTCGACGCTTCGGGGACTATGGCTACACCTTC
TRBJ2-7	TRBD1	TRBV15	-	CATSRDTGEWQYF	TGTGCCACCAGCAGAGACACAGGGGAGTGGCAGTACTTC
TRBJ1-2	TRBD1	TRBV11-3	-	CASSLAFRGQGGSFYGYTF	TGTGCCAGCAGCTTAGCGTTTCGAGGACAGGGAGGATCTTTCTATGGCTACACCTTC
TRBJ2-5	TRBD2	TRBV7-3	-	CASSFTSGRGQETQYF	TGTGCCAGCAGCTTCACTAGCGGGAGGGGCCAAGAGACCCAGTACTTC
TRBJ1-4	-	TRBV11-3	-	CASSPRSATNEKLFF	TGTGCCAGCAGCCCACGGAGCGCAACTAATGAAAAACTGTTTTTT
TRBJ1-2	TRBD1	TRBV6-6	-	CATSDRGKGYTF	TGTGCCACTTCGGACAGGGGCAAGGGCTACACCTTC
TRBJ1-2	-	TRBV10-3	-	CAISESVQPHGYTF	TGTGCCATCAGTGAATCCGTACAACCACATGGCTACACCTTC
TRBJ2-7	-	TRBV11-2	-	CASSLVRLDEQYF	TGTGCCAGCAGCTTAGTCCGACTAGACGAGCAGTACTTC
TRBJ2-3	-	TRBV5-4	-	CASRGAGTQYF	TGTGCCAGCAGAGGTGCAGGGACGCAGTATTTT
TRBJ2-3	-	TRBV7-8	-	CASSSGGNTDTQYF	TGTGCCAGCAGCTCCGGAGGGAACACAGATACGCAGTATTTT
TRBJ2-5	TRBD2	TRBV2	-	CASSEAGRGGIDQYF	TGTGCCAGCAGTGAAGCGGGGCGGGGGGGAATTGACCAGTACTTC
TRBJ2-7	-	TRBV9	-	CASSPRVSEQYF	TGTGCCAGCAGCCCCCGGGTCTCCGAGCAGTACTTC
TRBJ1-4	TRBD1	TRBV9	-	CASSVSTGNNEKLFF	TGTGCCAGCAGCGTTTCGACAGGGAACAATGAAAAACTGTTTTTT
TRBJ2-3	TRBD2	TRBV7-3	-	CASGTSGPELSTDTQYF	TGTGCCAGCGGTACTAGCGGGCCAGAGCTTAGCACAGATACGCAGTATTTT
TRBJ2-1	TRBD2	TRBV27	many	CASRPAHLAGGYEQFF	TGTGCCAGCAGGCCCGCTCATCTAGCGGGAGGATATGAGCAGTTCTTC
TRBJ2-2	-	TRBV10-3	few	CAISGRENTGELFF	TGTGCCATCTCGGGGCGGGAGAACACCGGGGAGCTGTTTTTT
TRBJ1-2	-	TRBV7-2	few	CASSLNRASGVYTF	TGTGCCAGCAGCTTAAACAGGGCCTCCGGAGTGTACACCTTC
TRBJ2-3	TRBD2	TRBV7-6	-	CASSSTSGLDTQYF	TGTGCCAGCAGCTCCACTAGCGGGCTTGATACGCAGTATTTT
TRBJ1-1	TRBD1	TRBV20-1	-	CSAPRTGGQFF	TGCAGTGCCCCCCGGACAGGGGGCCAGTTCTTT
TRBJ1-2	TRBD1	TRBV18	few	CASSYRVRDRAGNYGYTF	TGTGCCAGCTCATACCGAGTCCGGGACAGGGCCGGTAACTATGGCTACACCTTC
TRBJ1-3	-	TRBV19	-	CASSSPGGGNTIYF	TGTGCCAGTAGTTCCCCTGGAGGGGGAAACACCATATATTTT
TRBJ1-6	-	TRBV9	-	CASSVRSGGRNSPLHF	TGTGCCAGCAGCGTGAGGTCGGGGGGACGTAATTCACCCCTCCACTTT
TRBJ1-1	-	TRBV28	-	CASRSTGNAGNTEAFF	TGTGCCAGCAGATCAACAGGGAATGCTGGGAACACTGAAGCTTTCTTT
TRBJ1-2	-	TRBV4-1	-	CASSQDLTSIGYTF	TGCGCCAGCAGCCAAGATCTTACGTCTATAGGCTACACCTTC
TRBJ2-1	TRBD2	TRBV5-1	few	CASSSRRSSGEVNEQFF	TGCGCCAGCAGCTCGCGGAGGTCTAGCGGGGAAGTCAATGAGCAGTTCTTC
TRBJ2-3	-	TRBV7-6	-	CASTHEGGDLPGGTDTQYF	TGTGCCAGCACCCATGAGGGCGGGGACCTTCCAGGGGGTACAGATACGCAGTATTTT
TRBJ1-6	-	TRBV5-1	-	CASSLGLPYNSPLHF	TGCGCCAGCAGCTTGGGACTGCCTTATAATTCACCCCTCCACTTT
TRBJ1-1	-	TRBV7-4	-	CASSLRPGHTEAFF	TGTGCCAGCAGCTTAAGACCGGGTCACACTGAAGCTTTCTTT
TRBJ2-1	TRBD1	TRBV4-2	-	CASRRDRVVNEQFF	TGTGCCAGCAGGCGGGACAGGGTTGTTAATGAGCAGTTCTTC
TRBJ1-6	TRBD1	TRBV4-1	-	CASSQDWAGGYSPLHF	TGCGCCAGCAGCCAAGATTGGGCAGGGGGCTATTCACCCCTCCACTTT
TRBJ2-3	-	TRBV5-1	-	CASSSERPTDTQYF	TGCGCCAGCAGCTCCGAGCGGCCAACAGATACGCAGTATTTT
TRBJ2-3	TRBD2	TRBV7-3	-	CASCPGLASDTQYF	TGTGCCAGTTGTCCGGGACTAGCATCCGATACGCAGTATTTT
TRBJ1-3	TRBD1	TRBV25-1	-	CASSDQGARGNTIYF	TGTGCCAGCAGTGACCAGGGGGCGCGGGGAAACACCATATATTTT
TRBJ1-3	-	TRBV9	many	CASSGGNSGNTIYF	TGTGCCAGCAGCGGAGGGAACTCTGGAAACACCATATATTTT
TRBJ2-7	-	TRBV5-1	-	CASSLGPSRSGYEQYF	TGCGCCAGCAGCTTGGGCCCCAGCAGGTCCGGCTACGAGCAGTACTTC
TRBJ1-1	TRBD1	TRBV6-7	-	CASSYSTGGFINEAFF	TGTGCCAGCAGTTACTCGACAGGGGGCTTTATTAATGAAGCTTTCTTT